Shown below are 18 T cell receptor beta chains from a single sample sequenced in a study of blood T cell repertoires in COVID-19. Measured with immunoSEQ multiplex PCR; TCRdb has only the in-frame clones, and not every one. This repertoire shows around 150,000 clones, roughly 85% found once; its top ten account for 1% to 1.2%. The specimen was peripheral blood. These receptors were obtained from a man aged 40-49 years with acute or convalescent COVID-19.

In DNA, the CDR3 is TGTGCCAGCAGCGTAGAAGGACAGGGGCGTGATGAGCAGTTCTTC. Translating gives CASSVEGQGRDEQFF. The chain links TRBV9 to TRBJ2-1, with 9 bases matching TRBD1. Unmatched junction bases numbered 6, after V lost 0 bases and J lost 8 bases. Germline V CDR1 and CDR2: SGDLS, YYNGEE. This CDR3 has 15 residues.

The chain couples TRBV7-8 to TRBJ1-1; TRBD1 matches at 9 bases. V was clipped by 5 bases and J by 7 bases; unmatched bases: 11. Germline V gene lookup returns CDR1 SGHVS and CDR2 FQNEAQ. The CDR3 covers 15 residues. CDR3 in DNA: TGTGCCAGCAGCACCAGACAGGGGGGAATCAATGAAGCTTTCTTT. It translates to CASSTRQGGINEAFF.

The CDR3 region has the DNA TGTGCCAGCAAGGACAGGGATAGCGGGGAGCTGTTTTTT. It encodes CASKDRDSGELFF. This chain links TRBV2 with TRBJ2-2; TRBD1 agrees at 8 bases. The CDR3 has 13 amino acids. The V segment lost 7 bases and the J segment 7 bases; nucleotides outside the gene matches: 5. Germline V gene data show CDR1 as SNHLY and CDR2 as FYNNEI.

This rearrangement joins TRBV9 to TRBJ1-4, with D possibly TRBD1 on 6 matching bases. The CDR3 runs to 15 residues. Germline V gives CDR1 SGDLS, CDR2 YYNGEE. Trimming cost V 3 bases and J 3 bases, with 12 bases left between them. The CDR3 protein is CASSARGMANEKLFF. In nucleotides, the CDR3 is TGTGCCAGCAGCGCCAGGGGAATGGCTAATGAAAAACTGTTTTTT.

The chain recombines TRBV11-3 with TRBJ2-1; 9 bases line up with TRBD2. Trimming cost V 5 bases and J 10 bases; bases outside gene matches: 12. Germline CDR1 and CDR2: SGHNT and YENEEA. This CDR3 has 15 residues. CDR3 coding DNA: TGTGCCAGCAGCGATTATAGCGGGAGCCCCCGAGAGCAGTTCTTC. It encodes CASSDYSGSPREQFF.

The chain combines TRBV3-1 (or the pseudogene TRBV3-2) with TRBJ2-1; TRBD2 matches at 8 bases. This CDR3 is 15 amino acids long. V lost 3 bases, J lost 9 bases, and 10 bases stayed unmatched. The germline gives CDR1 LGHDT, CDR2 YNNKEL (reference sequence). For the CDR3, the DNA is TGTGCCAGCAGCCACGGGAGGGGGGCGTACGGTGAGCAGTTCTTC. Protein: CASSHGRGAYGEQFF.

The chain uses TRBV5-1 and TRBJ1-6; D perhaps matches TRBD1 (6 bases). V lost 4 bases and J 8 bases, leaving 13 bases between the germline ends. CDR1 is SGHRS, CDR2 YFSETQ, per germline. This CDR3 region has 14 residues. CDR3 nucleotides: TGCGCCAGCAGCCGAAACAGGGCTGATTCACCCCTCCACTTT. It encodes CASSRNRADSPLHF.

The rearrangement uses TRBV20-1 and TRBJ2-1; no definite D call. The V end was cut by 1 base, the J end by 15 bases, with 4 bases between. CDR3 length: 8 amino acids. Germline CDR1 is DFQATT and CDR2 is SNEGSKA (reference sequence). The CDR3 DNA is TGCAGTGCTAGAGGAGGGTTCTTC. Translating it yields CSARGGFF.

CDR3 nucleotides: TGTGCCAGGGAGGCGGGGTCCTACGAGCAGTACTTC. Translated, it gives CAREAGSYEQYF. J is TRBJ2-7 and V is TRBV5-4, with D tentatively TRBD2 (6 bases). Deletions cut 8 bases from V and 1 base from J, with 10 bases between. Per germline, CDR1 SGHNT and CDR2 YYREEE (reference sequence). The CDR3 is 12 amino acids.

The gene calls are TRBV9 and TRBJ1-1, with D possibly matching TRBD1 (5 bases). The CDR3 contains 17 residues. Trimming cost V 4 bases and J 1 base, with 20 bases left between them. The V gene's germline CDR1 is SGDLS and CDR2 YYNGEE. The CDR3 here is CASSTQSGGGRNTEAFF. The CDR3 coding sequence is TGTGCCAGCAGCACCCAATCTGGGGGAGGGAGGAACACTGAAGCTTTCTTT.

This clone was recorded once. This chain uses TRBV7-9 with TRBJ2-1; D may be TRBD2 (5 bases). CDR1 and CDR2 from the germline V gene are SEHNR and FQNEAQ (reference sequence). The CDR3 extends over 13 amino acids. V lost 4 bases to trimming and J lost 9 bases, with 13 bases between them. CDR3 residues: CASSSTTRGEQFF. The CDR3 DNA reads TGTGCCAGCAGCTCCACAACCCGGGGTGAGCAGTTCTTC. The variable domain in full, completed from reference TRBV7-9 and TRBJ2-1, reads DTGVSQNPRHKITKRGQNVTFRCDPISEHNRLYWYRQTLGQGPEFLTYFQNEAQLEKSRLLSDRFSAERPKGSFSTLEIQRTEQGDSAMYLCASSSTTRGEQFFGPGTRLTVL.

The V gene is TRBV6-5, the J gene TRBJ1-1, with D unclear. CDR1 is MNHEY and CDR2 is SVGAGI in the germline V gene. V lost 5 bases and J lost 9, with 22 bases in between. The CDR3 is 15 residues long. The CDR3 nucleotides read TGTGCCAGCAGTCCCCGGGTGTCGGAGGGTAGTAAAGCTTTCTTT. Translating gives CASSPRVSEGSKAFF.

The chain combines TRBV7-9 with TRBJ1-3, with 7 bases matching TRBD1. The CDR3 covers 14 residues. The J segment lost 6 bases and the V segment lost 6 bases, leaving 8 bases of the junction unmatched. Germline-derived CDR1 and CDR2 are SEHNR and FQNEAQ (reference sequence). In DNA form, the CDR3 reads TGTGCCAGCAGTCCAAAAGGGGGCGAAAACACCATATATTTT. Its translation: CASSPKGGENTIYF. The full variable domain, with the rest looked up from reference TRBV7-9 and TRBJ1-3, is DTGVSQNPRHKITKRGQNVTFRCDPISEHNRLYWYRQTLGQGPEFLTYFQNEAQLEKSRLLSDRFSAERPKGSFSTLEIQRTEQGDSAMYLCASSPKGGENTIYFGEGSWLTVV.

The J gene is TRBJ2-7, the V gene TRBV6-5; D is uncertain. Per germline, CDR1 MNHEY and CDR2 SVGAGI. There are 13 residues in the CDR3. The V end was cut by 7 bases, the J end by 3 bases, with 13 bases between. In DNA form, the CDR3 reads TGTGCCAGCACCCCCGCGCCGATCTACGAGCAGTACTTC. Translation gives CASTPAPIYEQYF.

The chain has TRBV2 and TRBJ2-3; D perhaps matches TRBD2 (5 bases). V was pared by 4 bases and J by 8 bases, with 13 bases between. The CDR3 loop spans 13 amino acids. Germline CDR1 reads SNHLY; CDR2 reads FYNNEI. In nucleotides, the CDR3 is TGTGCCAGCAGTGCCCTAACAGAGGGTACGCAGTATTTT. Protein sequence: CASSALTEGTQYF. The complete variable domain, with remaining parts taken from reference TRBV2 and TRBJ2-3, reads EPEVTQTPSHQVTQMGQEVILRCVPISNHLYFYWYRQILGQKVEFLVSFYNNEISEKSEIFDDQFSVERPDGSNFTLKIRSTKLEDSAMYFCASSALTEGTQYFGPGTRLTVL.

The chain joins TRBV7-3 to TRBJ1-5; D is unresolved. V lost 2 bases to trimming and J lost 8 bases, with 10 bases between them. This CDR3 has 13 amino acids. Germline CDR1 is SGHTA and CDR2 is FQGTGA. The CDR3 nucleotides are TGTGCCAGCAGCTTACGGCGGGGAGAGCCCCAGCATTTT. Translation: CASSLRRGEPQHF.

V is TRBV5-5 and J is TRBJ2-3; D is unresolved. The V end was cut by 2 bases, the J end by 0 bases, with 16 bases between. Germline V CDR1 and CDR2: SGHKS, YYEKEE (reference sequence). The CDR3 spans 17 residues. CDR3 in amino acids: CASSLRPPTSSTDTQYF. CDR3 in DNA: TGTGCCAGCAGCTTACGACCTCCGACATCTAGCACAGATACGCAGTATTTT.

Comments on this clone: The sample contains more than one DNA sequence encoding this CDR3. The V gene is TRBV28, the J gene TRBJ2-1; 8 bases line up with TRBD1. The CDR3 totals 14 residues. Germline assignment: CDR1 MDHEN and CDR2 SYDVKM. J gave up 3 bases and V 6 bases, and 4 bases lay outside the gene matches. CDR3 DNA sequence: TGTGCCAGCAGCCGAGGACAGGGCTACAATGAGCAGTTCTTC. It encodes CASSRGQGYNEQFF.